The clone carrying this T cell receptor (beta chain) has at least ten counts. Its cognate antigen is unknown. This specimen comes from a study of PD-1 blockade in classical Hodgkin lymphoma. Turning to the study itself: Every 2 weeks, patients got 3 mg/kg intravenous nivolumab.

Findings of the study overall: Differences between repertoires have undefined causes, possibly disease activity or prior therapy. By cycle point C4D1, TCR diversity had risen significantly in CD4+ cells (but not CD8+ cells).

Generated by immunoSEQ multiplex PCR, the TCRdb table keeps only in-frame clones and is missing some. This sample has around 42,000 clones, with approximately 71% found just once. Each patient relapsed following autologous stem cell transplantation, and prior brentuximab vedotin exposure differed. The material was peripheral blood mononuclear cells (PBMCs), obtained at baseline. The receptor was isolated from a human donor with classical Hodgkin lymphoma.

As DNA, the CDR3 is TGTGCCAGTACCTACGCGGGACTTAAAGCTTTCTTT. Protein sequence: CASTYAGLKAFF. J is TRBJ1-1 and V is TRBV19, with a tentative D call TRBD1 (5 bases). The germline V gene encodes CDR1 LNHDA and CDR2 SQIVND (reference sequence). Trimming stripped 7 bases from V and 9 bases from J, with 15 bases between. This CDR3 contains 12 residues.